Each of the 30 T cell receptor beta chains below was sequenced from the same sample in a study of shared clonotypes between healthy human individuals (dated by TCRdb to 2020 to 2022). Preparation of the library involved the immunoSEQ multiplex PCR assay. The immuneACCESS repertoire file appears here via TCRdb, limited to in-frame rearrangements. These files lack a portion of the clones; in checked studies, under half of the deficit traces to unresolved V genes, and the cause of the others is not known. A total of roughly 500,000 clones appear in this sample, almost 97% of them only once. The ten largest clones take up about 0.057% of the sample. Sequencing used naive CD4+ T cells sorted from blood. Per the publication, the cell subset or site label means: CD45RA+ positively selected. The receptors shown here come from a young woman in good health.

As to this clone: In the same sample, other DNA sequences code for this CDR3. The V call is TRBV28, the J call TRBJ1-4; D is uncertain. The CDR3 is made up of 13 amino acids. Between the trimmed V and J ends, which lost 4 bases and 0 bases, there was a span of 3 bases. The germline V gene has CDR1 MDHEN and CDR2 SYDVKM. The CDR3 nucleotides read TGTGCCAGCAGTTCTGCAACTAATGAAAAACTGTTTTTT. As protein: CASSSATNEKLFF. The whole variable domain, remainder taken from reference TRBV28 and TRBJ1-4, is DVKVTQSSRYLVKRTGEKVFLECVQDMDHENMFWYRQDPGLGLRLIYFSYDVKMKEKGDIPEGYSVSREKKERFSLILESASTNQTSMYLCASSSATNEKLFFGSGTQLSVL.

About this clone: The identical CDR3 is also encoded by other nucleotide sequences in the sample. This chain connects TRBV18 to TRBJ2-7; 9 nucleotides line up with TRBD1. V shed 6 bases, J shed 3 bases, and the junction held 9 bases outside the gene matches. From germline, CDR1 is KGHSH and CDR2 LQKENI. The CDR3 is 15 amino acids. The CDR3 spells CASSLSDRGGYEQYF. Here the CDR3 DNA reads TGTGCCAGCTCCCTGTCGGACAGGGGTGGCTACGAGCAGTACTTC.

Only a few counts were recorded for this clone. The V call is TRBV9, the J call TRBJ1-2; D not certain. V was pared by 3 bases and J by 5 bases, with 8 bases between. CDR3 size: 12 residues. The germline gives CDR1 SGDLS, CDR2 YYNGEE. CDR3 nucleotide sequence: TGTGCCAGCAGCGCGGACGGGTATGGCTACACCTTC. Translation gives CASSADGYGYTF.

A remark on this clone: This sample includes further DNA sequences coding for the same CDR3. The chain combines TRBV5-1 with TRBJ1-1; D is undetermined. The germline gives CDR1 SGHRS, CDR2 YFSETQ. The CDR3 consists of 14 residues. Trimming cost V 0 bases and J 0 bases, with 6 bases left between them. The DNA of the CDR3 is TGCGCCAGCAGCTTGGAGGGCATGAACACTGAAGCTTTCTTT. It specifies CASSLEGMNTEAFF.

V usage is TRBV19 and J usage is TRBJ2-3, with D perhaps matching TRBD1 (6 bases). This CDR3 is built from 14 residues. V lost 2 bases, J lost 7 bases, and 13 bases lay in between. Looked up from germline, CDR1 is LNHDA and CDR2 is SQIVND (reference sequence). DNA for the CDR3: TGTGCCAGTAGTATAACTGGACAGTACCATACGCAGTATTTT. Translation gives CASSITGQYHTQYF.

In its sample, this clone was seen once. Other DNA sequences of this sample code for an identical CDR3. The chain recombines TRBV7-9 with TRBJ2-1, with D perhaps given as TRBD1 or TRBD2 (5 bases each). With 1 base removed from V and 5 bases from J, the gap between germline ends came to 9 bases. Germline lookup yields CDR1 SEHNR and CDR2 FQNEAQ (reference sequence). The CDR3 contains 14 residues. The CDR3 coding sequence is TGTGCCAGCAGCTTAGGGCAGGGACACAATGAGCAGTTCTTC. Protein product: CASSLGQGHNEQFF.

This chain connects TRBV5-1 to TRBJ2-6, with D hard to call. The CDR3 has 15 residues. Germline CDR1 and CDR2: SGHRS and YFSETQ. V shed 4 bases and J shed 0 bases, with 8 bases lying between them. The DNA of the CDR3 is TGCGCCAGCAGCCCTTCTAGCTCTGGGGCCAACGTCCTGACTTTC. The encoded protein is CASSPSSSGANVLTF.

This sequence joins TRBV6-1 and TRBJ1-1; 7 nucleotides match TRBD1. The CDR3 totals 13 residues. Trimming cost V 7 bases and J 7 bases; bases outside gene matches: 9. Germline CDR1 and CDR2: MNHNS and SASEGT. CDR3 sequence (DNA): TGTGCCAGCAAATGGGACAGCAGCTATGAAGCTTTCTTT. It codes for CASKWDSSYEAFF.

This chain uses TRBV5-6 with TRBJ1-1, with D unclear. This CDR3 spans 15 amino acids. CDR1 SGHDT and CDR2 YYEEEE come from the germline V gene. Trimming pared 2 bases from V and 1 base from J, leaving 12 bases between. In DNA form, the CDR3 reads TGTGCCAGCAGCTTCCTAGCAACCAAGAACACTGAAGCTTTCTTT. Encoded protein: CASSFLATKNTEAFF.

The CDR3 DNA reads as TGTGCCTGGAAACGCCGGGGCGACCTGGGGGGCTACACCTTC. Amino acids: CAWKRRGDLGGYTF. The chain is built from TRBV30 and TRBJ1-2, with D possibly TRBD1 on 5 matching bases. V shed 4 bases and J shed 8 bases, with 20 bases lying between them. Germline V gene sequence: CDR1 GTSNPN, CDR2 SVGIG (reference sequence). This CDR3 is 14 amino acids long.

The V and J genes are TRBV27 and TRBJ2-7; the D gene is possibly TRBD1 (5 bases). Trimming removed 4 bases from V and 1 base from J, with 17 bases in between. Germline loops: CDR1 MNHEY, CDR2 SMNVEV (reference sequence). This CDR3 spans 16 amino acids. DNA of the CDR3: TGTGCCAGCAGTTCGGTGTCAGGGTGGAAATCCTACGAGCAGTACTTC. Residues: CASSSVSGWKSYEQYF.

The chain is built from TRBV13 and TRBJ2-7; TRBD2 matches at 7 bases. With 5 bases clipped from V and 6 bases from J, the junction kept 13 bases outside the gene matches. Germline V gene sequence: CDR1 PRHDT, CDR2 FYEKMQ (reference sequence). The CDR3 consists of 15 residues. The DNA of the CDR3 is TGTGCCAGCAGCCCCCCCCTAGCGGACCCCTCCGAGCAGTACTTC. This sequence encodes CASSPPLADPSEQYF.

CDR3 protein: CASSQDRGRAQYF. CDR3 nucleotides: TGCGCCAGCAGCCAAGACAGGGGAAGGGCCCAGTACTTC. The chain joins TRBV5-1 to TRBJ2-5; the match to TRBD1 covers 8 bases. This CDR3 is 13 amino acids long. V dropped 4 bases and J dropped 9; count of bases not matched to a gene: 8. The germline CDR1 and CDR2 sequences are SGHRS and YFSETQ.

The gene calls are TRBV10-1 and TRBJ2-3; 8 bases fit TRBD2. V trimming: 6 bases; J trimming: 6 bases; junction bases outside the gene matches: 8. Germline V CDR1 and CDR2: WNHNN, SYGVQD (reference sequence). The CDR3 extends over 14 amino acids. The CDR3 is CASRPAGVGDTQYF. CDR3 DNA sequence: TGCGCCAGCAGACCAGCGGGAGTTGGGGATACGCAGTATTTT.

The chain recombines TRBV21-1 with TRBJ1-2; TRBD1 reflects the table's D call only, with no check against the DNA. TRBV21-1 constitutes a pseudogene. CDR3 length equals 15 residues. The CDR3, as DNA: TGTGCCAGCAGCAAAGATACAGTTGTGGTTTTCGGCTACACCTTC. Its protein is CASSKDTVVVFGYTF.

The chain couples TRBV7-2 to TRBJ2-1; D remains unclear. CDR3 length: 15 residues. Trimming took 0 bases from V and 2 from J, leaving 8 bases between them. Germline V gives CDR1 SGHTA, CDR2 FQGNSA. CDR3 region: CASSLALGAYNEQFF. The CDR3 nucleotides read TGTGCCAGCAGCTTAGCACTGGGTGCCTACAATGAGCAGTTCTTC.

This sequence joins TRBV4-2 and TRBJ2-5, with 9 bases fitting TRBD2. The trim removed 4 bases at V and 4 bases at J, leaving 13 bases unmatched. The CDR3 spans 17 residues. Germline CDR1 is LGHNA and CDR2 is YNFKEQ. CDR3 in DNA: TGTGCCAGCAGCCGAGTCCGGTTGCGGGAGGGCCGAGAGACCCAGTACTTC. Translated, it gives CASSRVRLREGRETQYF.

The CDR3 nucleotides are TGTGCCAGCAGTGAGGAGTTTGACCACAAGCAGTACTTC. This encodes CASSEEFDHKQYF. The genes are TRBV6-1 and TRBJ2-7; D gene unclear. Trimming cost V 3 bases and J 8 bases, with 14 bases left between them. Germline V gene sequence: CDR1 MNHNS, CDR2 SASEGT. This CDR3 comprises 13 residues.

This clone was counted once. CDR3 DNA: TGTGCCAGCAGCCCGGGGACAGGGGGCTTGAACACTGAAGCTTTCTTT. Amino acid sequence: CASSPGTGGLNTEAFF. This chain connects TRBV7-3 to TRBJ1-1; 12 bases are shared with TRBD1. After removal of 5 bases from V and 0 bases from J, the junction contained 4 bases not matched to a gene. Germline V gene data show CDR1 as SGHTA and CDR2 as FQGTGA. The CDR3 is 16 residues long.

The rearrangement uses TRBV2 and TRBJ2-1; perhaps TRBD2 as D (6 bases). Germline V gene lookup returns CDR1 SNHLY and CDR2 FYNNEI. V lost 3 bases, J lost 7 bases, and 16 bases lay in between. This CDR3 contains 15 residues. In DNA, the CDR3 is TGTGCCAGCAGTGACGAACGGGAGCTGTTTAATGAGCAGTTCTTC. As protein: CASSDERELFNEQFF.

V is TRBV11-3 and J is TRBJ1-5; D unclear. CDR3 length equals 16 residues. In germline, CDR1 is SGHNT, CDR2 YENEEA. V lost 1 base and J lost 2, with 12 bases in between. CDR3 in amino acids: CASSLVVRWGNQPQHF. The CDR3 DNA reads TGTGCCAGCAGCTTAGTAGTCCGGTGGGGCAATCAGCCCCAGCATTTT. Full variable domain (remainder filled in from reference TRBV11-3 and TRBJ1-5): EAGVVQSPRYKIIEKKQPVAFWCNPISGHNTLYWYLQNLGQGPELLIRYENEEAVDDSQLPKDRFSAERLKGVDSTLKIQPAELGDSAVYLCASSLVVRWGNQPQHFGDGTRLSIL.

The V gene is TRBV7-2, the J gene TRBJ1-5, with D possibly matching TRBD1 (5 bases). V was clipped by 0 bases and J by 3 bases, with 9 bases between them. The CDR3 loop spans 15 amino acids. Germline V gene sequence: CDR1 SGHTA, CDR2 FQGNSA. CDR3 nucleotide sequence: TGTGCCAGCAGCTTAGCGGGACCTCTCAATCAGCCCCAGCATTTT. This gives the protein CASSLAGPLNQPQHF.

The chain is built from TRBV6-4 and TRBJ2-2, with 9 bases fitting TRBD1. The germline gives CDR1 MRHNA, CDR2 SNTAGT. V shed 2 bases and J 4 bases; nucleotides not matched to a gene: 5. The CDR3 covers 16 residues. The CDR3 nucleotides are TGTGCCAGCAGTGACGAACAGGGGGCCTTCACCGGGGAGCTGTTTTTT. Its protein is CASSDEQGAFTGELFF.

The gene calls are TRBV15 and TRBJ2-3, with D perhaps TRBD1 or TRBD2 (6 bases each). The V end lost 6 bases, the J end lost 0 bases, and 10 bases lay between the germline ends. CDR1 and CDR2 (germline): LNHNV, YYDKDF (reference sequence). The CDR3 is 14 amino acids. Here the CDR3 DNA reads TGTGCCACCAGGTCGGGGGCGAGCACAGATACGCAGTATTTT. The encoded protein is CATRSGASTDTQYF.

The genes are TRBV5-1 and TRBJ1-4; a weak D match, TRBD1 (5 bases). The germline CDR1 and CDR2 sequences are SGHRS and YFSETQ. Trimming cost V 4 bases and J 0 bases, with 13 bases left between them. This CDR3 is 16 amino acids long. As DNA, the CDR3 is TGCGCCAGCAGCATTGGACAAGACCCAACTAATGAAAAACTGTTTTTT. It codes for CASSIGQDPTNEKLFF.

As DNA, the CDR3 is TGTGCCAGCAGTGACGAAGCGGGAGGGGGCTACGAGCAGTACTTC. Amino acid sequence: CASSDEAGGGYEQYF. The chain has TRBV6-4 and TRBJ2-7, with 10 bases identical to TRBD2. This CDR3 has 15 residues. The germline CDR1 and CDR2 sequences are MRHNA and SNTAGT. V was clipped by 2 bases and J by 3 bases; unmatched bases: 4.

The chain links TRBV28 to TRBJ1-3; 8 bases are a match to TRBD1. V gave up 6 bases and J gave up 0 bases; unmatched junction bases: 4. The CDR3 is 15 amino acids. Looked up from germline, CDR1 is MDHEN and CDR2 is SYDVKM. CDR3 sequence: CASRPDRDSGNTIYF. The CDR3 nucleotides are TGTGCCAGCAGACCGGACAGGGACTCTGGAAACACCATATATTTT.

This chain joins TRBV6-5 and TRBJ1-2, with no clear D. This CDR3 region has 13 residues. Germline CDR1 and CDR2: MNHEY and SVGAGI. Between the trimmed V and J ends, which lost 5 bases and 11 bases, there was a span of 18 bases. The CDR3 DNA is TGTGCCAGCAGTCTTACCTGGACGGACCCGTACACCTTC. Its protein is CASSLTWTDPYTF.

The V call is TRBV27, the J call TRBJ2-7; maybe TRBD2 (6 bases). This CDR3 spans 14 amino acids. Germline CDR1 MNHEY, CDR2 SMNVEV (reference sequence). Trimming pared 6 bases from V and 6 bases from J, leaving 18 bases between. For the CDR3, the DNA is TGTGCCAGCAGCCGTCGTTGGGGGGATGGCGAGCAGTACTTC. Amino acids: CASSRRWGDGEQYF.

This clone has just a few counts. This rearrangement joins TRBV4-1 to TRBJ1-5; no reliable D call. CDR1 and CDR2 from the germline V gene are MGHRA and YSYEKL. Deletions cut 1 base from V and 4 bases from J, with 14 bases between. The CDR3 loop spans 16 amino acids. The CDR3 here is CASSQGRAVGNQPQHF. The CDR3 coding sequence is TGCGCCAGCAGCCAAGGAAGGGCGGTTGGGAATCAGCCCCAGCATTTT.